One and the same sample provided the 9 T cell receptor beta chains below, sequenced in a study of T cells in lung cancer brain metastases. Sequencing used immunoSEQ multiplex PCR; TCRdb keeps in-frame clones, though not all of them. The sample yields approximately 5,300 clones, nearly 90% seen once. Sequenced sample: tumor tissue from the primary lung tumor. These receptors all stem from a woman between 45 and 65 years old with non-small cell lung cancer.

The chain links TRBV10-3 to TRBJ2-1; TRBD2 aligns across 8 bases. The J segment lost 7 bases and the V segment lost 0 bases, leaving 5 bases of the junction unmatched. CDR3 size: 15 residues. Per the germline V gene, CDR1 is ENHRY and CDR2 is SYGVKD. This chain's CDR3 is CAISESAGGSNEQFF. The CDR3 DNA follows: TGTGCCATCAGTGAGTCGGCGGGAGGTTCTAATGAGCAGTTCTTC.

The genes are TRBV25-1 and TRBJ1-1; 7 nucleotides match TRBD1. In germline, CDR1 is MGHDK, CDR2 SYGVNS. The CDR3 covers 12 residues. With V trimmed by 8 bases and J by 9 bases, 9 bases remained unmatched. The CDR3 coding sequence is TGTGCCAGCGCGACAGGGATGACTAAAGCTTTCTTT. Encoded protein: CASATGMTKAFF.

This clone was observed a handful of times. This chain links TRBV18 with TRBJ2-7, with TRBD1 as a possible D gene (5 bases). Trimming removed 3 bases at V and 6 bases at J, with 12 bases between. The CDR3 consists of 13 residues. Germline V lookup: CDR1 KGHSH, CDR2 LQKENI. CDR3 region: CASSPQYQGEQYV. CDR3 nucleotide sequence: TGTGCCAGCTCACCTCAGTACCAGGGCGAGCAGTACGTC.

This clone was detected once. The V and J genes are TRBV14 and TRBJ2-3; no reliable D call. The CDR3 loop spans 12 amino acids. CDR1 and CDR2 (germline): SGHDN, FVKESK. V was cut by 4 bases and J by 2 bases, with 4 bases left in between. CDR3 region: CASSPTTDTQYF. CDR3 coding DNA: TGTGCCAGCAGCCCAACCACAGATACGCAGTATTTT. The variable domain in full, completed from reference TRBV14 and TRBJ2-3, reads EAGVTQFPSHSVIEKGQTVTLRCDPISGHDNLYWYRRVMGKEIKFLLHFVKESKQDESGMPNNRFLAERTGGTYSTLKVQPAELEDSGVYFCASSPTTDTQYFGPGTRLTVL.

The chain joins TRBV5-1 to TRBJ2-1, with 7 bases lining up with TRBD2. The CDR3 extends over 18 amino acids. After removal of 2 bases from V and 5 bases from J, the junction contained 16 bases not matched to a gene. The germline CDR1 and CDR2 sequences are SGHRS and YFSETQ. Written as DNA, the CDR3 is TGCGCCAGCAGCTTCAAAATGGGAGGGAACCCCTTAAACAATGAGCAGTTCTTC. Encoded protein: CASSFKMGGNPLNNEQFF.

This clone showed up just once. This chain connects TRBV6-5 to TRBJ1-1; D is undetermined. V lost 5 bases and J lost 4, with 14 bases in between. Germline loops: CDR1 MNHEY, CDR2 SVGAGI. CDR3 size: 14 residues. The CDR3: CASSKKAGSTEAFF. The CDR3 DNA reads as TGTGCCAGCAGTAAGAAAGCAGGTAGCACTGAAGCTTTCTTT.

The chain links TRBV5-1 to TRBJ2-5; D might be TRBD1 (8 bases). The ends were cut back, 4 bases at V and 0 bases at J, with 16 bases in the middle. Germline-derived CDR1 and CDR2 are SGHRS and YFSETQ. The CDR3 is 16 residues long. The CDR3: CASSPGGTGNQETQYF. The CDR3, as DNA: TGCGCCAGCAGCCCCGGGGGGACAGGAAACCAAGAGACCCAGTACTTC.

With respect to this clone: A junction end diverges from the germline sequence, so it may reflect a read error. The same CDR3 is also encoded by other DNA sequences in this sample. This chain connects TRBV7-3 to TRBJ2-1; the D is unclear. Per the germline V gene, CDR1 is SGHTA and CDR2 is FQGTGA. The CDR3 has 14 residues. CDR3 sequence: CASSLTDGYNEQFF. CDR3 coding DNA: TGTGCTAGCAGCTTAACGGACGGATACAATGAGCAGTTCTTC.

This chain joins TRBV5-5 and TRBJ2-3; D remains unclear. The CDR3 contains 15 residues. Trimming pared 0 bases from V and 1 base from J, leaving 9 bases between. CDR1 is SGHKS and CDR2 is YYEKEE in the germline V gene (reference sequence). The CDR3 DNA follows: TGTGCCAGCAGCTTGGCTCCCAAAGGCACAGATACGCAGTATTTT. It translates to CASSLAPKGTDTQYF. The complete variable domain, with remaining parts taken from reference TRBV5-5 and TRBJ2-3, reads DAGVTQSPTHLIKTRGQQVTLRCSPISGHKSVSWYQQVLGQGPQFIFQYYEKEERGRGNFPDRFSARQFPNYSSELNVNALLLGDSALYLCASSLAPKGTDTQYFGPGTRLTVL.